The present TCR beta chain was sequenced within a study of identical twins. Germline loops: CDR1 DFQATT, CDR2 SNEGSKA (reference sequence). This CDR3 comprises 16 residues. V was pared by 2 bases and J by 0 bases, with 14 bases between. TCRdb used MiXCR to reprocess the 5' RACE reads, holding one entry per CDR3 protein. The sample records roughly 200,000 distinct CDR3 sequences, approximately 15% being singletons. These data were also filed under a second study, of T cells expressing NK-cell markers.

This chain links TRBV20-1 with TRBJ2-1, with D tentatively TRBD2 (5 bases). The sample taken for sequencing was CD8+ T cells sorted from blood. The clonotype was recovered from a young woman in good health. The CDR3 sequence: CSARKVGGSSYNEQFF. CDR3 sequence (DNA): TGCAGTGCTAGAAAAGTCGGTGGGAGCTCCTACAATGAGCAGTTCTTC.